The clone carrying this T cell receptor beta chain was detected ten times or more. There are 13 residues in the CDR3. CDR1 is DFQATT, CDR2 SNEGSKA, per germline (reference sequence). Trimming cost V 5 bases and J 0 bases, with 8 bases left between them. This specimen comes from a study of T-cell reconstitution after alpha-beta-depleted transplantation in children. It was with unique molecular identifiers that the TCRbeta library was prepared. TCRdb used MiXCR to reprocess the PCR reads, holding one entry per CDR3 protein. This table holds some 640,000 distinct CDR3 sequences, roughly 15% found once. The chain uses TRBV20-1 and TRBJ1-3; D not certain. The specimen was PBMCs from the stem cell graft donor, collected from the stem cell graft. This TCR derives from a human donor who donated a stem cell graft to a child with acute myeloid leukemia. The CDR3 loop reads CSAGDLSGNTIYF. The CDR3 DNA sequence: TGCAGTGCTGGCGATCTCTCTGGAAACACCATATATTTT.